The rows below give T cell receptor beta chains drawn from one sample of a study of T cells after yellow fever vaccination. TCRdb re-derived calls from the 5' RACE reads in MiXCR, one entry per CDR3 protein. The data contain over 100,000 distinct CDR3 sequences, approximately 8.4% of them seen just once; the ten biggest clones take up approximately 24%. Sample: CD8+ T cells sorted from PBMCs, taken 45 days after the yellow fever booster vaccination. All receptors come from a man aged 25-45 years who received the YFV17D yellow fever vaccine. Both conserved end residues are part of each CDR3. Fields, in order: V gene, clone size, J gene, D gene, CDR3 DNA, CDR3 protein. The D gene is left open where the match is weak. Expanded clones are given a class, and other clones once, few, many or no size at all.

TRBV20-1	many	TRBJ2-1	NA	TGCAGTGCTAGTTCGCTAGCCAGCTACAATGAGCAGTTCTTC	CSASSLASYNEQFF
TRBV9	many	TRBJ2-1	TRBD2	TGTGCCAGCAGCCCCGGACTAGCGGGTCCCAATGAGCAGTTCTTC	CASSPGLAGPNEQFF
TRBV11-2	NA	TRBJ2-3	TRBD2	TGTGCCAGCAGCCGCCCGGGACTAGCGGGAGGGTCGACAGATACGCAGTATTTT	CASSRPGLAGGSTDTQYF
TRBV20-1	many	TRBJ2-1	NA	TGCAGTGCTAGGGAAGGAGGTCTTTACAATGAGCAGTTCTTC	CSAREGGLYNEQFF
TRBV12-3/TRBV12-4	many	TRBJ2-7	NA	TGTGCCAGCAGTGGGACGGCGATTAGCTCCTACGAGCAGTACTTC	CASSGTAISSYEQYF
TRBV5-1	many	TRBJ2-7	NA	TGCGCCAGCAGCGGGGAGTCCTACGAGCAGTACTTC	CASSGESYEQYF
TRBV11-2	many	TRBJ1-4	NA	TGTGCCAGCAGCTTAGGGGGGGGAAAACTGTTTTTT	CASSLGGGKLFF
TRBV4-2	many	TRBJ2-3	TRBD2	TGTGCCAGCACCCAGGGCGACCTAGCGGGAGAATATACGCAGTATTTT	CASTQGDLAGEYTQYF
TRBV9	many	TRBJ2-5	TRBD2	TGTGCCAGCAGCGTGGCTAGCGGCCAAGAGACCCAGTACTTC	CASSVASGQETQYF
TRBV4-3	many	TRBJ2-3	TRBD2	TGCGCCAGCAGCCAAGAGCCGGGACTAGCTAACACAGATACGCAGTATTTT	CASSQEPGLANTDTQYF
TRBV5-1	NA	TRBJ2-3	NA	TGCGCCAGCAGCCCTAGGACTGCCGCTACGCAGTATTTT	CASSPRTAATQYF
TRBV5-6	many	TRBJ2-5	TRBD2	TGTGCCAGCAGCTCCTCCGGGACTAGCGGGAGTTTACAGCAAGAGACCCAGTACTTC	CASSSSGTSGSLQQETQYF
TRBV29-1	many	TRBJ2-1	NA	TGCAGCACCGTGTTTAGTGAGCAGTTCTTC	CSTVFSEQFF
TRBV7-9	few	TRBJ1-5	NA	TGTGCCAGCAGCTTGGGCCCCGCTCCCCAGCATTTT	CASSLGPAPQHF
TRBV9	many	TRBJ2-1	NA	TGTGCCAGCAGCGTAGGGGATAGTCTCGATGAGCAGTTCTTC	CASSVGDSLDEQFF
TRBV15	many	TRBJ2-7	NA	TGTGCCACCAGCGGGGGACGTTCCTCCTACGAGCAGTACTTC	CATSGGRSSYEQYF
TRBV5-1	few	TRBJ2-3	NA	TGCGCCAGCAGCTTGACCGGGGAGGACACAGATACGCAGTATTTT	CASSLTGEDTDTQYF
TRBV27	NA	TRBJ2-7	NA	TGTGCCAGGAGTTCCCCTGGAGGCTCCTACGAGCAGTACTTC	CARSSPGGSYEQYF
TRBV12-3/TRBV12-4	many	TRBJ2-7	NA	TGTGCCAGCAGTTCAGAGCGGGTCCCCTACGAGCAGTACTTC	CASSSERVPYEQYF
TRBV7-9	many	TRBJ2-5	NA	TGTGCCAGCAGTTTCTCAGAGACCCAGTACTTC	CASSFSETQYF
TRBV9	many	TRBJ2-7	NA	TGTGCCAGCAGCGGGGGGCTGCTCTCCTACGAGCAGTACTTC	CASSGGLLSYEQYF
TRBV3-1	many	TRBJ2-5	NA	TGTGCCAGCAGCCCCACAGGCCGGGAGACCCAGTACTTC	CASSPTGRETQYF
TRBV7-9	many	TRBJ2-7	NA	TGTGCCAGCAGCTTGACAGGACTATCCTACGAGCAGTACTTC	CASSLTGLSYEQYF
TRBV5-1	many	TRBJ1-4	NA	TGCGCCAGCAGCTTGGAGAATAAACTGTTTTTT	CASSLENKLFF
TRBV23-1	NA	TRBJ2-7	NA	TGCGCCAGCAGTCAATCGGCCCCGGGATACGAGCAGTACTTC	CASSQSAPGYEQYF
TRBV27	many	TRBJ2-5	NA	TGTGCCAGCAGTTTATCGTCGGTGAAAGAGACCCAGTACTTC	CASSLSSVKETQYF
TRBV27	many	TRBJ2-1	TRBD2	TGTGCCAGCAGTGTAGCGGGAGGGTTCAATGAGCAGTTCTTC	CASSVAGGFNEQFF
TRBV7-9	many	TRBJ2-7	NA	TGTGCCAGCAGCTCTGCGGGACAGATATACGAGCAGTACTTC	CASSSAGQIYEQYF
TRBV7-6	many	TRBJ2-1	NA	TGTGCCAGCAGCATCACCCTAATGGATGAGCAGTTCTTC	CASSITLMDEQFF
TRBV21-1	many	TRBJ2-7	NA	TGTGCCAGGCAGGGCACACTCTCGCGCGACGAGCAGTACTTC	CARQGTLSRDEQYF
TRBV7-9	many	TRBJ2-1	NA	TGTGCCAGCAGCTGGATGAACTCCTACAATGAGCAGTTCTTC	CASSWMNSYNEQFF
TRBV28	NA	TRBJ2-5	NA	TGTGCCAGCAGTTTGTCGGGGTGGCAAGAGACCCAGTACTTC	CASSLSGWQETQYF
TRBV6-2/TRBV6-3	many	TRBJ2-3	TRBD2	TGTGCCAGCAGTTACGCCGGGACTAGCGGGAGTACCCCCACAGATACGCAGTATTTT	CASSYAGTSGSTPTDTQYF
TRBV12-3/TRBV12-4	few	TRBJ2-3	TRBD2	TGTGCCAGCAAAAGGACTAGCGGGAGTAGGGATACGCAGTATTTT	CASKRTSGSRDTQYF
TRBV4-2	many	TRBJ2-7	TRBD2	TGTGCCAGCAGCCATGAAACTAGCGGGGCCTCCTACGAGCAGTACTTC	CASSHETSGASYEQYF
TRBV18	few	TRBJ2-5	NA	TGTGCCAGCTCACTCTCCGGACCTGAGGAGACCCAGTACTTC	CASSLSGPEETQYF
TRBV5-1	many	TRBJ2-7	TRBD2	TGCGCCAGCAGCTTTGGGACTAGCGGGAGCTTCTCCTACGAGCAGTACTTC	CASSFGTSGSFSYEQYF
TRBV7-9	NA	TRBJ2-2	TRBD1	TGTGCCAGCAGCGTCTACACAGGGGGAACCGGGGAGCTGTTTTTT	CASSVYTGGTGELFF
TRBV13	many	TRBJ2-7	TRBD2	TGTGCCAGCAGCTCACACCAAGCGGGGAGCTCCTACGAGCAGTACTTC	CASSSHQAGSSYEQYF
TRBV2	NA	TRBJ2-1	TRBD1	TGTGCCAGCAGTGAACTGGGACAGAACAATGAGCAGTTCTTC	CASSELGQNNEQFF
TRBV19	NA	TRBJ2-1	NA	TGTGCCAGTAGTTCTTTCGAGGGCTCCTACAATGAGCAGTTCTTC	CASSSFEGSYNEQFF